The 14 T cell receptor beta chains given below trace back to one sample, sequenced in a study of OX40 agonist ivuxolimab in advanced cancers. Libraries were prepared by immunoSEQ multiplex PCR; TCRdb keeps only in-frame clonotypes and omits some of them. Of approximately 44,000 clones listed, around 80% are singletons. The specimen was CD4+ or CD8+ T cells sorted from blood, collected in a trial of the OX40 agonist ivuxolimab. These receptor sequences come from an adult with an advanced solid tumor such as melanoma, head and neck, liver or kidney cancer.

The CDR3 loop reads CASSLTAGSANTGELFF. DNA for the CDR3: TGTGCCAGCAGTTTAACCGCCGGCTCCGCGAACACCGGGGAGCTGTTTTTT. The chain combines TRBV28 with TRBJ2-2, with D uncertain. Germline CDR1 is MDHEN and CDR2 is SYDVKM. The CDR3 contains 17 residues. With 2 bases removed from V and 0 bases from J, the gap between germline ends came to 13 bases.

This chain joins TRBV6-5 and TRBJ2-2; D gene uncertain. CDR1 is MNHEY and CDR2 is SVGAGI in the germline V gene. V gave up 7 bases and J gave up 5 bases, with 11 bases separating them. CDR3 length: 13 residues. The DNA of the CDR3 is TGTGCCAGCACCCAGCAGTCTACCGGGGAGCTGTTTTTT. The encoded protein is CASTQQSTGELFF.

The chain combines TRBV2 with TRBJ1-1, with D perhaps matching TRBD1 (5 bases). Trimming cost V 7 bases and J 7 bases, with 16 bases left between them. This CDR3 is 13 amino acids long. CDR1 SNHLY and CDR2 FYNNEI come from the germline V gene. This CDR3 reads CASIPDTYLEAFF. The CDR3 DNA follows: TGTGCCAGCATCCCGGACACGTATCTTGAAGCTTTCTTT.

This clone has more than one count but fewer than ten. This sequence joins TRBV30 and TRBJ1-1, with 8 bases that match TRBD1. This CDR3 is built from 14 residues. V dropped 0 bases and J dropped 3; count of bases not matched to a gene: 3. The germline V gene encodes CDR1 GTSNPN and CDR2 SVGIG (reference sequence). The CDR3 nucleotides read TGTGCCTGGAGTGTACAGGGGGGGTACACTGAAGCTTTCTTT. Translated, it gives CAWSVQGGYTEAFF.

V usage is TRBV28 and J usage is TRBJ2-7, with D perhaps given as TRBD1 or TRBD2 (6 bases each). The CDR3 is 12 amino acids. The V and J ends lost 9 bases and 2 bases respectively, with 11 bases between them. Germline loops: CDR1 MDHEN, CDR2 SYDVKM. The CDR3 DNA reads TGTGCCAGTCGCGGGACAACCTACGAGCAGTACTTC. It yields the protein CASRGTTYEQYF.

V usage is TRBV14 and J usage is TRBJ2-1; TRBD2 matches 11 bases. The CDR3 extends over 16 amino acids. V was clipped by 3 bases and J by 5 bases; unmatched bases: 6. Germline CDR1 and CDR2: SGHDN and FVKESK. CDR3 sequence reads: CASSHIAGGQNNEQFF. The CDR3 DNA is TGTGCCAGCAGCCATATAGCGGGAGGGCAAAACAATGAGCAGTTCTTC.

V gene TRBV5-1 combines with J gene TRBJ2-2; 10 bases map to TRBD1. The junction had 6 bases not matched to a gene; V was cut back by 4 bases and J by 6 bases. Looked up from germline, CDR1 is SGHRS and CDR2 is YFSETQ. The CDR3 has 15 amino acids. The CDR3 DNA reads TGCGCCAGCAGCACCTGGACAGGGGGATCCGGGGAGCTGTTTTTT. Encoded protein: CASSTWTGGSGELFF.

The chain carries TRBV9 and TRBJ2-6; 8 positions match TRBD2. The trim removed 2 bases at V and 0 bases at J, leaving 4 bases unmatched. The CDR3 has 17 amino acids. Per germline, CDR1 SGDLS and CDR2 YYNGEE. The DNA of the CDR3 is TGTGCCAGCAGCGTCGGACTAGCTAGCTCTGGGGCCAACGTCCTGACTTTC. Residues: CASSVGLASSGANVLTF.

This rearrangement joins TRBV15 to TRBJ2-1, with D possibly being TRBD1 or TRBD2 (5 bases each). From germline, CDR1 is LNHNV and CDR2 YYDKDF (reference sequence). This CDR3 region has 11 residues. V gave up 11 bases and J gave up 8 bases, with 13 bases separating them. The CDR3 sequence is CASGSRDEQFF. The CDR3 DNA is TGTGCCTCTGGGAGCAGGGATGAGCAGTTCTTC.

V usage is TRBV9 and J usage is TRBJ1-3; the D is unclear. Germline CDR1 is SGDLS and CDR2 is YYNGEE. The CDR3 covers 15 residues. Trimming took off 0 bases at V and 2 bases at J, with 9 bases between the two ends. The CDR3 loop is CASSVVDGAGNTIYF. CDR3 in DNA: TGTGCCAGCAGCGTAGTGGACGGGGCTGGAAACACCATATATTTT.

This CDR3 is CASSQERRSVNTGELFF. DNA of the CDR3: TGCGCCAGCAGCCAAGAAAGGAGGTCGGTGAACACCGGGGAGCTGTTTTTT. The chain links TRBV4-3 to TRBJ2-2, with a weak D call TRBD2 (5 bases). CDR1 is LGHNA and CDR2 is YSLEER in the germline V gene. The CDR3 contains 17 residues. V lost 0 bases, J lost 1 base, and 12 bases lay in between.

The CDR3 coding sequence is TGTGCCAGCAGCTCCCGGGACAGGGGGGCTGGGGCCAACGTCCTGACTTTC. Amino acid sequence: CASSSRDRGAGANVLTF. The rearrangement uses TRBV5-4 and TRBJ2-6; 11 nucleotides align to TRBD1. CDR1 is SGHNT, CDR2 YYREEE, per germline (reference sequence). V shed 3 bases and J 2 bases; nucleotides not matched to a gene: 4. CDR3 length: 17 amino acids.

Worth noting for this clone: A junction end diverges from the germline sequence, so it may reflect a read error. This sequence joins TRBV6-5 and TRBJ2-7, with unresolved D. The CDR3 is 13 residues long. The germline CDR1 and CDR2 sequences are MNHEY and SVGAGI. The CDR3: CASSTSGSHEQYF. The CDR3 DNA sequence: TGTGCCAGCAGTACCTCAGGCTCCCACGAGCAGTACTTC.

V usage is TRBV11-1 and J usage is TRBJ2-5; 8 bases are shared with TRBD2. The end of the DNA fits TRBJ2-7 better, so the J call may be wrong. This CDR3 is 14 amino acids long. The germline V gene encodes CDR1 SGHAT and CDR2 FQDESV (reference sequence). The CDR3 protein is CASPKAGVCDEQYF. CDR3 in DNA: TGTGCCAGCCCAAAAGCGGGAGTTTGCGACGAGCAGTACTTC.